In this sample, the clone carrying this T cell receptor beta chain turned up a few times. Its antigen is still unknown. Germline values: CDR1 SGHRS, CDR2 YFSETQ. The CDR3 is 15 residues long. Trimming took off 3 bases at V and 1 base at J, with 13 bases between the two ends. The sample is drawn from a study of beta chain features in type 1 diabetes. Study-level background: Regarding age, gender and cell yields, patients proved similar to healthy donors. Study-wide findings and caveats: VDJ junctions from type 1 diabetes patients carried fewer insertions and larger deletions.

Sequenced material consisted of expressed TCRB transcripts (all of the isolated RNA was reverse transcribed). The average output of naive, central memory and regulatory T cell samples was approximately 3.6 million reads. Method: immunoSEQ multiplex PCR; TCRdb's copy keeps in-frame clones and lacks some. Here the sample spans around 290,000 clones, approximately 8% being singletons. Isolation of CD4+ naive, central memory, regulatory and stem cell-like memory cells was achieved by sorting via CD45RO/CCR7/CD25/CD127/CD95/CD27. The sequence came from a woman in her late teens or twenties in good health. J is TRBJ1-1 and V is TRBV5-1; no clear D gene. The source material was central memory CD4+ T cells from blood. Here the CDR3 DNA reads TGCGCCAGCAGCTCTGGGAGGCTTACGAACACTGAAGCTTTCTTT. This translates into CASSSGRLTNTEAFF.